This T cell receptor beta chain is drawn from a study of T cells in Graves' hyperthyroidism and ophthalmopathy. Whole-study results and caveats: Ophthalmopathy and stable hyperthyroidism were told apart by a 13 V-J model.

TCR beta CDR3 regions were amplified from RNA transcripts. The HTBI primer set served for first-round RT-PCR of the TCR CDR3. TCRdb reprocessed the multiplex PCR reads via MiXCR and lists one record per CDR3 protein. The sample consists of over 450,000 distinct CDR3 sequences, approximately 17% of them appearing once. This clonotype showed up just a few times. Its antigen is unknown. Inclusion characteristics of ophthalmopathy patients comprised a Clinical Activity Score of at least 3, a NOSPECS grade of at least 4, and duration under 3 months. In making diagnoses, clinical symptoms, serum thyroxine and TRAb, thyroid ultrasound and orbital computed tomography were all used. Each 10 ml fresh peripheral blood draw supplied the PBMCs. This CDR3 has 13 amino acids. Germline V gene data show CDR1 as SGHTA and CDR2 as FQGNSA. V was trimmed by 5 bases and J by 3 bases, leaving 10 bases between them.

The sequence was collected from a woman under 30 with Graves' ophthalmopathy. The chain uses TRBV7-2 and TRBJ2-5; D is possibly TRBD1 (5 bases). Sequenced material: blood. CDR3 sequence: CASSRGPEETQYF. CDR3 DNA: TGTGCCAGCAGCAGGGGCCCTGAAGAGACCCAGTACTTC.